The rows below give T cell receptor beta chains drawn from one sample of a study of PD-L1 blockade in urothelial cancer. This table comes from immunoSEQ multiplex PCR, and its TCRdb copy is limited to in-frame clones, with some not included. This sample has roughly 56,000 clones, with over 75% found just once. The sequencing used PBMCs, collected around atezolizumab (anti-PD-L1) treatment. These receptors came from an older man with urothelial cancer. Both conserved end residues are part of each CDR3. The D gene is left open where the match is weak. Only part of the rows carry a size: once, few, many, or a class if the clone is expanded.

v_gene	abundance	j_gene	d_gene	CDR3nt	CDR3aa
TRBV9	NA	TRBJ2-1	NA	TGTGCCAGCAGCGTAGTTAGCGCTGTGGGATCCAATGAGCAGTTCTTC	CASSVVSAVGSNEQFF
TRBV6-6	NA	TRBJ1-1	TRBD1	TGTGCCAGCAGTAGGACAGGGGATGGCACTGAAGCTTTCTTT	CASSRTGDGTEAFF
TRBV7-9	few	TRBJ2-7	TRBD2	TGTGCCAGCAGTTCGACTAGCGGATCCTACGAGCAGTACTTC	CASSSTSGSYEQYF
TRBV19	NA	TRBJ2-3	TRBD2	TGTGCCAGTAGTAAACCTAGCGGGACTAGCACAGATACGCAGTATTTT	CASSKPSGTSTDTQYF
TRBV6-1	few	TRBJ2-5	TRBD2	TGTGCCAGCAATGAGCGGGGCCACGGGGAGACCCAGTACTTC	CASNERGHGETQYF
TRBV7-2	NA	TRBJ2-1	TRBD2	TGTGCCAGCAGCCCTCTTACTAGCGGGAATGAGCAGTTCTTC	CASSPLTSGNEQFF
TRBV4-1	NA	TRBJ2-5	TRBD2	TGCGCCAGCAGCCAAGGAGTCGTGGGAGGGCCTAAACACCAAGAGACCCAGTACTTC	CASSQGVVGGPKHQETQYF
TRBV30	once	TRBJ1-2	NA	TGTGCCTGCAGGGGACGGGGCTACACCTTC	CACRGRGYTF
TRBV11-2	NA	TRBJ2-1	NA	TGTGCCAGCAGCTTTATTCTGTACAATGAGCAGTTCTTC	CASSFILYNEQFF
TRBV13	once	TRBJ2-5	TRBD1	TGTGCCAGCGAGCGGACAGGAGGAAGACAGTACTTC	CASERTGGRQYF
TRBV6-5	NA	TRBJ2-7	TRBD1	TGTGCCAGCAGCCGACCGGGACAGGGGCACTACGAGCAGTACTTC	CASSRPGQGHYEQYF
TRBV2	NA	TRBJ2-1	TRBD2	TGTGCCAGCAGTGTACTAGCGGGAGGGGTGGGTGAGCAGTTCTTC	CASSVLAGGVGEQFF
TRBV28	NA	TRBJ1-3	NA	TGTGCCAGCAGTTCCCTCTTTCCTGGAAACACCATATATTTT	CASSSLFPGNTIYF
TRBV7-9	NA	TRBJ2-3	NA	TGTGCCAGCAGCCCAGGACAGTCCTACACAGATACGCAGTATTTT	CASSPGQSYTDTQYF
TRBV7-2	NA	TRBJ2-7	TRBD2	TGTGCCAGCAGCCCCTACCTGGGACTAGCGGAGATCTACGAGCAGTACTTC	CASSPYLGLAEIYEQYF
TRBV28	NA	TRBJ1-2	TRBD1	TGTGCCAGCAGACCCCCGGGACAGAGTTACCTCTTC	CASRPPGQSYLF
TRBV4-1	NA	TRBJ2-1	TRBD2	TGCGCCAGCAGCCTTAGAAGCGGGAGGCGCGATGAGCAGTTCTTC	CASSLRSGRRDEQFF
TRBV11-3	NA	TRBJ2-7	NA	TGTGCCAGCAGCTCTCGGGTAGGTTACGAGCAGTACTTC	CASSSRVGYEQYF
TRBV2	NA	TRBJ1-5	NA	TGTGCCAGCAGTGGTTCGGTGGGGGGTCAGCCCCAGCATTTT	CASSGSVGGQPQHF
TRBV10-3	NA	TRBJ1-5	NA	TGTGCCATCAGGCCCAGTGACAATCAGCCCCAGCATTTT	CAIRPSDNQPQHF
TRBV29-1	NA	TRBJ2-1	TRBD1	TGCAGCGTCTCGCCGTACCAGGGGGCCAACAATGAGCAGTTCTTC	CSVSPYQGANNEQFF
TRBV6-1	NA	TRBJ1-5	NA	TGTGCCAGCAGTGAGAACAGGGTGAATCAGCCCCAGCATTTT	CASSENRVNQPQHF
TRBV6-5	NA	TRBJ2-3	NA	TGTGCCAGCAGTTACTCTTTAGGAGGCCCCACAGATACGCAGTATTTT	CASSYSLGGPTDTQYF
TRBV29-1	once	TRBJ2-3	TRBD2	TGCAGCGTTGAAGAGCATAGCGGGAGTACAGATACGCAGTATTTT	CSVEEHSGSTDTQYF
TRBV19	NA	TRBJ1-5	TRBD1	TGTGCCAGTATTGACAGGGCAGCGAGCAATCAGCCCCAGCATTTT	CASIDRAASNQPQHF
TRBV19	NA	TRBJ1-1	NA	TGTGCCAGTAGTTTCCCGGACACTGAAGCTTTCTTT	CASSFPDTEAFF
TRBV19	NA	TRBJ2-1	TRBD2	TGTGCCAGTAGTGCCCCGACTAGCGGGAGTATCGATGAGCAGTTCTTC	CASSAPTSGSIDEQFF
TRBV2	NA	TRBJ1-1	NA	TGTGCCAGCAGTGTTGGCAGGGTCACTGAAGCTTTCTTT	CASSVGRVTEAFF
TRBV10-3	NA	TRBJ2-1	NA	TGTGCCATCAGTGAGTCGGGCGTAGAGCAGTTCTTC	CAISESGVEQFF